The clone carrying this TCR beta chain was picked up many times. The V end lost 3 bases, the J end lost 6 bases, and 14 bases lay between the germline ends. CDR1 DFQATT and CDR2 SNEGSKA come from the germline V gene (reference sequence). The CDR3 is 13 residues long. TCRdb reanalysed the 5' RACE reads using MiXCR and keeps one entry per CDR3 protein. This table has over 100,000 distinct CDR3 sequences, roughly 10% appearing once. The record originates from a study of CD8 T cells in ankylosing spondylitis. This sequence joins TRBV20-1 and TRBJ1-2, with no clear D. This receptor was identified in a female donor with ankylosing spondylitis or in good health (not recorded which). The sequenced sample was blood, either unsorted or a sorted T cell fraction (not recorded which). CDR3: CSARPKGSDGYTF. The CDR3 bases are TGCAGTGCTAGGCCGAAGGGTTCCGATGGCTACACCTTC.